The sequence of this T cell receptor (beta chain) was determined in a study of blood T cells in healthy people across ages. This clonotype came up many times. The authors ran a second PCR of roughly 7 to 11 cycles using a sample-barcoded 5' primer and a J-beta primer mix. TCRdb re-called the 5' RACE reads with MiXCR, one entry per CDR3 protein. This sample has approximately 810,000 distinct CDR3 sequences; 29% occur once, and the top ten carry around a sixth. V was pared by 5 bases and J by 8 bases, with 15 bases between. The CDR3 is 12 residues long. Germline CDR1 DFQATT, CDR2 SNEGSKA (reference sequence). For every donor, a draw yielded ten milliliters of peripheral blood. A minimum of 5 micrograms of total RNA was extracted per sample.

The origin of this receptor is a woman of 80 years or more in good health. The rearrangement links TRBV20-1 to TRBJ1-2; D is uncertain. Sequencing input: blood. CDR3 sequence reads: CSAPVSTRGYTF. CDR3 nucleotide sequence: TGCAGTGCTCCCGTCAGCACTAGGGGCTACACCTTC.